This T cell receptor beta chain was recorded in a study of cytomegalovirus exposure and HLA in healthy donors. Background on the study: Both the roughly 120 validation repertoires and the 550 to 750 first-cohort repertoires used the same platform, as reported by a later analysis.

Notes on this clone: Its antigen is not known.

Study-wide results and caveats: Reports credit the classifier with highly specific, highly sensitive diagnosis of cytomegalovirus status. A few CMV-associated chains were confirmed in vitro to be specific for CMV antigens.

Data came from immunoSEQ multiplex PCR; TCRdb stores just in-frame clones and leaves some out. The sample holds about 190,000 clones, about four fifths seen once. The receptor comes from a man younger than 35 in good health and CMV-seropositive. Material for sequencing was PBMCs.

The CDR3 DNA reads TGTGCCAGCAGTGAATATAGGGGACAGGAGTTCGATGGCTACACCTTC. Protein sequence: CASSEYRGQEFDGYTF. V is TRBV25-1 and J is TRBJ1-2; 8 bases agree with TRBD1. V trimming: 0 bases; J trimming: 6 bases; junction bases outside the gene matches: 9. This CDR3 spans 16 amino acids. Germline V gives CDR1 MGHDK, CDR2 SYGVNS.